Listed here is a single T cell receptor beta chain. The antigen remains unidentified. The germline V gene encodes CDR1 SQVTM and CDR2 ANQGSEA. V was pared by 7 bases and J by 7 bases, with 16 bases between. This CDR3 has 12 amino acids. These data originate in a study of T cells in localized non-small cell lung cancer. Study-wide results and caveats: Uninvolved adjacent lung, not tumor, had the highest T cell clonality.

TCRdb's copy holds only in-frame clones and misses some; the assay was immunoSEQ multiplex PCR. The sample has thousands of clones, around a third seen once. The source material was lung tumor tissue, sampled before any cancer treatment. The TCR comes from a male donor aged 60 or older with stage III lung adenocarcinoma. The rearrangement uses TRBV29-1 and TRBJ2-5, with TRBD2 as a possible D gene (5 bases). The CDR3 loop reads CSAGVSLGTQYF. The CDR3 bases are TGCAGCGCCGGGGTCTCCTTGGGGACCCAGTACTTC.